What follows are 9 T cell receptor beta chains derived from one specimen sequenced in a study of blood T cell repertoires in COVID-19. The method was immunoSEQ multiplex PCR; TCRdb's version includes in-frame clones alone and lacks a portion of them. The data contain about 110,000 clones, just under 90% of them singletons. Sequenced: peripheral blood. The source of these receptors is a woman between 50 and 59 years old with acute or convalescent COVID-19.

The CDR3 sequence is CASSSGTSVTGELFF. The CDR3 DNA reads as TGTGCCAGCAGTTCCGGGACTAGTGTTACCGGGGAGCTGTTTTTT. The chain is built from TRBV2 and TRBJ2-2; TRBD2 aligns across 8 bases. The CDR3 sequence is 15 residues long. Trimming at V came to 5 bases and at J to 5 bases, leaving 7 bases not matched to a gene. Germline-derived CDR1 and CDR2 are SNHLY and FYNNEI.

The chain has TRBV2 and TRBJ2-1; the match to TRBD1 covers 10 bases. Germline V gene lookup returns CDR1 SNHLY and CDR2 FYNNEI. The ends lost 6 bases at V and 14 bases at J; junction bases unmatched: 13. The CDR3 spans 14 residues. CDR3 DNA: TGTGCCAGCAGGCACATTAGGGACAGGGGTTTGGAGTTCTTC. Translation gives CASRHIRDRGLEFF.

The chain couples TRBV7-9 to TRBJ2-7; 9 nucleotides align to TRBD1. Per the germline V gene, CDR1 is SEHNR and CDR2 is FQNEAQ (reference sequence). The CDR3 runs to 13 residues. V lost 3 bases and J lost 8; bases outside the gene matches: 5. The CDR3 coding sequence is TGTGCCAGCAGCTTGACGGACAGGGGTAAGCAGTACTTC. Protein product: CASSLTDRGKQYF. Full variable domain (rest looked up from reference TRBV7-9 and TRBJ2-7): DTGVSQNPRHKITKRGQNVTFRCDPISEHNRLYWYRQTLGQGPEFLTYFQNEAQLEKSRLLSDRFSAERPKGSFSTLEIQRTEQGDSAMYLCASSLTDRGKQYFGPGTRLTVT.

The chain has TRBV6-6 and TRBJ2-7, with D possibly matching TRBD2 (6 bases). The CDR3 has 15 residues. Germline lookup yields CDR1 MNHNY and CDR2 SVGAGI (reference sequence). V lost 2 bases and J 0 bases, leaving 11 bases between the germline ends. CDR3 sequence: CASSYEAEGSYEQYF. In DNA form, the CDR3 reads TGTGCCAGCAGTTACGAAGCGGAGGGCTCCTACGAGCAGTACTTC.

The chain combines TRBV2 with TRBJ1-2, with a weak D call TRBD1 (6 bases). V was trimmed by 6 bases and J by 4 bases, leaving 12 bases between them. CDR1 and CDR2 from the germline V gene are SNHLY and FYNNEI. CDR3 length equals 13 residues. CDR3 in amino acids: CASRWDTIYGYTF. DNA for the CDR3: TGTGCCAGCAGGTGGGACACAATCTATGGCTACACCTTC.

V usage is TRBV7-9 and J usage is TRBJ2-7, with D unresolved. This CDR3 has 14 residues. Germline V gene sequence: CDR1 SEHNR, CDR2 FQNEAQ (reference sequence). V gave up 2 bases and J gave up 0 bases, with 8 bases separating them. CDR3 loop: CASSLLADSYEQYF. Written as DNA, the CDR3 is TGTGCCAGCAGCTTATTGGCGGACTCCTACGAGCAGTACTTC.

The chain links TRBV7-9 to TRBJ1-2; weak D call: TRBD1 (6 bases). Looked up from germline, CDR1 is SEHNR and CDR2 is FQNEAQ (reference sequence). The CDR3 is made up of 13 amino acids. V dropped 7 bases and J dropped 8 bases, with 17 bases sitting between them. Here the CDR3 reads CASTQEAGEGYTF. The CDR3 DNA reads TGTGCCAGCACCCAGGAGGCAGGGGAGGGCTACACCTTC.

This rearrangement joins TRBV7-2 to TRBJ1-5, with D perhaps TRBD1 (6 bases). The CDR3 has 16 amino acids. V was clipped by 0 bases and J by 5 bases, with 14 bases between them. Germline CDR1 reads SGHTA; CDR2 reads FQGNSA. CDR3 in amino acids: CASSLASTGLDQPQHF. As DNA, the CDR3 is TGTGCCAGCAGCTTAGCATCCACAGGGTTAGATCAGCCCCAGCATTTT.

The chain couples TRBV18 to TRBJ1-6; TRBD1 might be the D (5 bases). The CDR3 sequence is 20 residues long. V shed 3 bases and J shed 1 base, with 22 bases lying between them. From germline, CDR1 is KGHSH and CDR2 LQKENI. This CDR3 is CASSPDVRDLVGSYNSPLHF. CDR3 DNA: TGTGCCAGCTCACCGGATGTCAGGGACTTAGTGGGATCCTATAATTCACCCCTCCACTTT.